This T cell receptor (beta chain) was captured in a study of neurological immune-mediated disorders. It was from 2 million PBMCs stored at -80 C that the unsorted libraries were obtained. This clonotype was picked up many times. Germline CDR1 MNHEY, CDR2 SVGAGI. The V gene end was trimmed by 5 bases and the J gene end by 1 base; junction bases not matched to a gene: 13. The CDR3 length is 18 residues. It was by 5'RACE with 10-nucleotide random UMIs that the cDNA was made. TCRdb re-called the 5' RACE reads with MiXCR, one entry per CDR3 protein. The repertoire holds around 40,000 distinct CDR3 sequences, approximately 12% seen once, with roughly 1.3% in the top ten.

The sequence derives from a female donor in good health. This chain connects TRBV6-5 to TRBJ1-5, with 8 bases identical to TRBD1. The material sequenced was PBMCs. This CDR3 reads CASSRQGRGGGSNQPQHF. As DNA, the CDR3 is TGTGCCAGCAGTCGACAGGGGAGAGGGGGTGGGAGCAATCAGCCCCAGCATTTT.